This entry is about one T cell receptor beta chain. Its antigen is currently unknown. This entry comes from a study of T cells in tumors after PD-1 blockade. Study-level points and caveats: Squamous carcinoma: around 50% of expanded exhausted clones novel, versus approximately 28% of other expanded CD8+ clones. Expanded exhausted CD8+ clones after therapy were mostly novel clonotypes. Only pre- versus post-treatment comparisons showed clonal replacement.

This table comes from immunoSEQ multiplex PCR, and its TCRdb copy is limited to in-frame clones, with some not included. This table holds 10,000 to 15,000 clones, about 62% found once. CDR3 length: 17 amino acids. Trimming took 5 bases from V and 4 from J; bases not matched to a gene: 12. The germline V gene has CDR1 SGHVS and CDR2 FNYEAQ. This receptor was identified in a human donor with cutaneous squamous cell carcinoma. The chain combines TRBV7-6 with TRBJ2-1, with 9 bases lining up with TRBD2. Sequenced material: tumor tissue, taken before anti-PD-1 treatment. The CDR3 reads CASSPTWAGGPYNEQFF. CDR3 DNA sequence: TGTGCCAGCAGCCCGACCTGGGCGGGGGGGCCTTACAATGAGCAGTTCTTC.